This T cell receptor (beta chain) originates from a study of T-cell memory formation after mild COVID-19. Regarding the study as a whole: The CD4+ clones that contracted clustered mainly within CM and EM, and the CD8+ clones concentrated in EMRA.

The CDR3 runs to 19 residues. Per germline, CDR1 MNHEY and CDR2 SMNVEV (reference sequence). Germline trimming cut 5 bases from V and 1 base from J; bases unmatched to any gene: 10. The table lists this clonotype with many counts. Its cognate antigen is unknown. In TCRdb, the 5' RACE reads were re-called with MiXCR into one record per CDR3 protein. Altogether about 200,000 distinct CDR3 sequences are present, around 9.5% being singletons, with the ten largest covering roughly 4%. V gene TRBV27 combines with J gene TRBJ2-3; 15 nucleotides agree with TRBD2. What was sequenced was PBMCs or a T cell subset sorted from them (not recorded which). This sequence originates from a man younger than 30 who had mild COVID-19 (a few samples of this study predate the infection). Cell type and time point are not known. The CDR3 here is CASSPGLAGGSMGTDTQYF. The CDR3 DNA reads as TGTGCCAGCAGTCCGGGACTAGCGGGGGGATCGATGGGCACAGATACGCAGTATTTT.